Presented here are 10 T cell receptor beta chains from one specimen sequenced in a study of graft-versus-host responses after intestinal transplantation. Some clones are missing from TCRdb's copy, which holds only in-frame ones; the method was immunoSEQ multiplex PCR. This sample has about 96,000 clones, with over 85% found just once. For these receptors, no antigen is known. The sequences come from unstimulated CD4+ T cells sorted from spleen or lymph node cells, collected before intestinal transplant. These receptors were taken from a human donor who received an intestinal transplant.

This clone was seen only once. The V gene is TRBV7-2, the J gene TRBJ1-5; 7 bases agree with TRBD1. In germline, CDR1 is SGHTA, CDR2 FQGNSA. The trim removed 5 bases at V and 5 bases at J, leaving 9 bases unmatched. The CDR3 is 15 amino acids. The DNA of the CDR3 is TGTGCCAGCAGCCCGTGGACAGGTTTTTATCAGCCCCAGCATTTT. Its translation is CASSPWTGFYQPQHF.

V gene TRBV21-1 combines with J gene TRBJ2-1. TRBV21-1 counts as a pseudogene. The CDR3 extends over 14 amino acids. CDR3 nucleotide sequence: TGTGCCAGCAGCAAAGAGGGAAACAGAGTCTTCCCGTTCTTC. Its translation is CASSKEGNRVFPFF.

The V gene is TRBV5-1, the J gene TRBJ1-5; D is uncertain. V was cut by 3 bases and J by 4 bases, with 8 bases left in between. This CDR3 is built from 13 residues. Germline CDR1 is SGHRS and CDR2 is YFSETQ. The CDR3 sequence is CASSWGPNQPQHF. The CDR3 coding sequence is TGCGCCAGCAGCTGGGGTCCTAATCAGCCCCAGCATTTT.

For the CDR3, the DNA is TGTGCCAGCAGCTTAGCGCCCAGGGATCAGCCCCAGCATTTT. This codes for CASSLAPRDQPQHF. This chain connects TRBV7-8 to TRBJ1-5, with D maybe TRBD1 (5 bases). Looked up from germline, CDR1 is SGHVS and CDR2 is FQNEAQ. The CDR3 is 14 residues long. With 0 bases removed from V and 5 bases from J, the gap between germline ends came to 8 bases.

The CDR3 DNA is TGTGCCAGCAGCTTGTGGCAGGGGGTAGGGGATGAGCAGTTCTTC. Its translation: CASSLWQGVGDEQFF. J is TRBJ2-1 and V is TRBV5-5, with 7 bases fitting TRBD1. The germline CDR1 and CDR2 sequences are SGHKS and YYEKEE (reference sequence). V was clipped by 1 base and J by 8 bases; unmatched bases: 9. CDR3 length: 15 amino acids.

V gene TRBV29-1 combines with J gene TRBJ1-2; D unclear. Germline loops: CDR1 SQVTM, CDR2 ANQGSEA. Trimming left V 1 base short and J 4 bases short, with 22 bases between. The CDR3 is made up of 17 amino acids. CDR3 loop: CSVEVDDKDLRFYGYTF. CDR3 nucleotide sequence: TGCAGCGTTGAAGTAGATGACAAAGATCTCCGCTTCTATGGCTACACCTTC.

This rearrangement joins TRBV28 to TRBJ2-4, with 7 bases identical to TRBD1. Trimming removed 6 bases from V and 5 bases from J; junction bases left unmatched: 7. Germline CDR1 and CDR2: MDHEN and SYDVKM. CDR3 length: 14 residues. CDR3 sequence: CASRYDRVENIQYF. In DNA, the CDR3 is TGTGCCAGCAGATACGACAGGGTTGAAAACATTCAGTACTTC.

This chain links TRBV12-5 with TRBJ2-1; either TRBD1 or TRBD2 may fit D (5 bases each). V lost 0 bases and J 5 bases, leaving 20 bases between the germline ends. Germline V gives CDR1 LGHNT, CDR2 FRNRAP. The CDR3 loop spans 18 amino acids. CDR3 amino acids: CASGLVPVGRGPHNEQFF. The CDR3 DNA reads as TGTGCTAGTGGTTTGGTACCCGTGGGACGGGGCCCACACAATGAGCAGTTCTTC.

J is TRBJ2-3 and V is TRBV2; 15 bases align to TRBD2. V trimming: 6 bases; J trimming: 7 bases; junction bases outside the gene matches: 14. The CDR3 runs 18 residues. The V gene's germline CDR1 is SNHLY and CDR2 FYNNEI. CDR3: CASSYKPGLAGGSNTQYF. The DNA for the CDR3 is TGTGCCAGCAGCTACAAACCGGGACTAGCGGGAGGATCAAATACGCAGTATTTT.

The chain combines TRBV9 with TRBJ2-7; tentative D call: TRBD1 (6 bases). V was clipped by 3 bases and J by 2 bases, with 12 bases between them. The CDR3 has 14 residues. The germline gives CDR1 SGDLS, CDR2 YYNGEE. CDR3 DNA: TGTGCCAGCAGCGCGACAGGTTCTACCTACGAGCAGTACTTC. It encodes CASSATGSTYEQYF.